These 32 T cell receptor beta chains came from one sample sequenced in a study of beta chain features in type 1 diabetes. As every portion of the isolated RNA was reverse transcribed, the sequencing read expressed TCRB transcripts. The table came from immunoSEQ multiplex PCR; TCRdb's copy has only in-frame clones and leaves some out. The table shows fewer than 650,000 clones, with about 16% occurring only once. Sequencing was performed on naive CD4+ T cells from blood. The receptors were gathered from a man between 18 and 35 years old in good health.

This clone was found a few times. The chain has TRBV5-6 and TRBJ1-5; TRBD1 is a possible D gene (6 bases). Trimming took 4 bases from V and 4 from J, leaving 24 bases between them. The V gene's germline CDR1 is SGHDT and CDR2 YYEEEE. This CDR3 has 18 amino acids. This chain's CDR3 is CASSQVGQLPVMNQPQHF. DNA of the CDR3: TGTGCCAGCAGCCAAGTAGGACAGTTACCCGTGATGAATCAGCCCCAGCATTTT.

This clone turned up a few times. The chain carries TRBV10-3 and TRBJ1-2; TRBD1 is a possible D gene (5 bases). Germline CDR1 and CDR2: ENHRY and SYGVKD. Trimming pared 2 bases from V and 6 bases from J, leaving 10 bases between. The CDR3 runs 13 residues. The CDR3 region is CAISELQGHGYTF. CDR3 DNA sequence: TGTGCCATCAGTGAGCTTCAGGGTCATGGCTACACCTTC.

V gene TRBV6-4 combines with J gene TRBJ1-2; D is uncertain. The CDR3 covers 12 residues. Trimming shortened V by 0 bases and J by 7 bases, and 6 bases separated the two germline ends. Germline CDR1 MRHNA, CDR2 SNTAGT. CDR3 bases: TGTGCCAGCAGTGACTCAAATTTTGGCTACACCTTC. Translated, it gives CASSDSNFGYTF.

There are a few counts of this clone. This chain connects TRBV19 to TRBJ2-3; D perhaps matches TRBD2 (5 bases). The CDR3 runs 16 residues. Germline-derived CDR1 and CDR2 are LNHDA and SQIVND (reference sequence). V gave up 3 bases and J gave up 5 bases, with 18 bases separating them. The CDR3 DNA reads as TGTGCCAGTAGTATCGAGGGCAGGTCCGCGATAGATACGCAGTATTTT. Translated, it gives CASSIEGRSAIDTQYF.

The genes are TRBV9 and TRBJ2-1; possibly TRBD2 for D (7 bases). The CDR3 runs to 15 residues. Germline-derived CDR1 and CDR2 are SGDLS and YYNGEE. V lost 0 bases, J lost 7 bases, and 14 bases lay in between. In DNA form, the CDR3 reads TGTGCCAGCAGCGTAGTGTACGGGGGGCGGAATGAGCAGTTCTTC. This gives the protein CASSVVYGGRNEQFF.

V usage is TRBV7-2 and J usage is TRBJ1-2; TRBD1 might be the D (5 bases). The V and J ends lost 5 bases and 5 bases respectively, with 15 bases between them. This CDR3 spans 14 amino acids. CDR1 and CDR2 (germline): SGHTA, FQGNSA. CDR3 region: CASSPGAEVYGYTF. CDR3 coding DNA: TGTGCCAGCAGCCCTGGGGCAGAAGTATATGGCTACACCTTC. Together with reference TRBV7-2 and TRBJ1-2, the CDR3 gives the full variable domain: GAGVSQSPSNKVTEKGKDVELRCDPISGHTALYWYRQSLGQGLEFLIYFQGNSAPDKSGLPSDRFSAERTGGSVSTLTIQRTQQEDSAVYLCASSPGAEVYGYTFGSGTRLTVV.

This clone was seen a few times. The CDR3 loop reads CASRKTGGWTEAFF. The CDR3 nucleotides read TGTGCCAGCAGGAAAACAGGGGGCTGGACTGAAGCTTTCTTT. V and J are TRBV6-5 and TRBJ1-1; 9 bases agree with TRBD1. Trimming took 6 bases from V and 5 from J; bases not matched to a gene: 7. Per the germline V gene, CDR1 is MNHEY and CDR2 is SVGAGI. The CDR3 sequence is 14 residues long.

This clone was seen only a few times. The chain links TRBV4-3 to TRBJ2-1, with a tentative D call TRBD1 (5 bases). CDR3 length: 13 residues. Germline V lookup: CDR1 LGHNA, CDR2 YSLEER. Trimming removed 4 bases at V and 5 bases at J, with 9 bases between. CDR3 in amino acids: CASSPYRNNEQFF. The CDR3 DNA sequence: TGCGCCAGCAGCCCCTACAGGAACAATGAGCAGTTCTTC.

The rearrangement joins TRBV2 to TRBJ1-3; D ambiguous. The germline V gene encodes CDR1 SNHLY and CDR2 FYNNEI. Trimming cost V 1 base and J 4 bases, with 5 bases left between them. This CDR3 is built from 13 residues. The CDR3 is CASSEDAGNTIYF. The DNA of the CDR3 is TGTGCCAGCAGTGAAGATGCGGGAAACACCATATATTTT.

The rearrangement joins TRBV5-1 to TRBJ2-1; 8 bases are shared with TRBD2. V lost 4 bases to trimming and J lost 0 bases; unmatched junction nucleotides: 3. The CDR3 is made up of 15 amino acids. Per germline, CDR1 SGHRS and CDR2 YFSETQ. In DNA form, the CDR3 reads TGCGCCAGCAGCCATAGCGGGAACTCCTACAATGAGCAGTTCTTC. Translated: CASSHSGNSYNEQFF.

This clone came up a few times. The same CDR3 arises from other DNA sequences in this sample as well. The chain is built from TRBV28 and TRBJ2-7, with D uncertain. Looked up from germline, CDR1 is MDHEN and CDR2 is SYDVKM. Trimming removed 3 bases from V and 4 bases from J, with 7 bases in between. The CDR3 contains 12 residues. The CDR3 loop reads CASSFGRYEQYF. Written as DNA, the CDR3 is TGTGCCAGCAGTTTCGGGCGATACGAGCAGTACTTC.

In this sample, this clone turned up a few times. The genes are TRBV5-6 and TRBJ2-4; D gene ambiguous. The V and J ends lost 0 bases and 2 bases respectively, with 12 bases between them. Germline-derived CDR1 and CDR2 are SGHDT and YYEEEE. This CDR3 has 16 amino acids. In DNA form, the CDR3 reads TGTGCCAGCAGCTTGGTTCTGAGCGCATCCAAAAACATTCAGTACTTC. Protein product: CASSLVLSASKNIQYF.

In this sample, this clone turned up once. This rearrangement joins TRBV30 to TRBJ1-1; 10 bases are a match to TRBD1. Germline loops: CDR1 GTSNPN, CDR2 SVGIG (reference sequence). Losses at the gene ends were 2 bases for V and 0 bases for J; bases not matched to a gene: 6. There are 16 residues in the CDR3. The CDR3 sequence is CAWSRTGGGVNTEAFF. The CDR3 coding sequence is TGTGCCTGGAGTCGGACAGGGGGGGGAGTGAACACTGAAGCTTTCTTT. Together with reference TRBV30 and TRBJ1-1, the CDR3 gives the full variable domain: SQTIHQWPATLVQPVGSPLSLECTVEGTSNPNLYWYRQAAGRGLQLLFYSVGIGQISSEVPQNLSASRPQDRQFILSSKKLLLSDSGFYLCAWSRTGGGVNTEAFFGQGTRLTVV.

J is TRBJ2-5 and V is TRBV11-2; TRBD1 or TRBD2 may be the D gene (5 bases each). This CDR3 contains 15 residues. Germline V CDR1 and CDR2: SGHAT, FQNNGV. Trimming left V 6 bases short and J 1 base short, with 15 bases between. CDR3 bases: TGTGCCAGCAGATCGCCGGGACGGAGCCAAGAGACCCAGTACTTC. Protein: CASRSPGRSQETQYF.

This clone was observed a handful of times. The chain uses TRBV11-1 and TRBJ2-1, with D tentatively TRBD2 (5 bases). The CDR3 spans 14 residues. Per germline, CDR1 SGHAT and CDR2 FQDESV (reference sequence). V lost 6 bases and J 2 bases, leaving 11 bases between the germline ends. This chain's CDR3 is CASRRERAYNEQFF. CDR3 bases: TGTGCCAGCAGGAGGGAGAGAGCCTACAATGAGCAGTTCTTC. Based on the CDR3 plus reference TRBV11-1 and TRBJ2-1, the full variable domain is EAEVAQSPRYKITEKSQAVAFWCDPISGHATLYWYRQILGQGPELLVQFQDESVVDDSQLPKDRFSAERLKGVDSTLKIQPAELGDSAMYLCASRRERAYNEQFFGPGTRLTVL.

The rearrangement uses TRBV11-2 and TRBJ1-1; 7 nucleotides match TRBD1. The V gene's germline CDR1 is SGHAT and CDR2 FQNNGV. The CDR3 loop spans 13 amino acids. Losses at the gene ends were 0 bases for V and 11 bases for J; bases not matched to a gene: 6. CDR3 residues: CASSLDGQVGAFF. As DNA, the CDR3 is TGTGCCAGCAGCTTAGACGGACAGGTCGGGGCTTTCTTT. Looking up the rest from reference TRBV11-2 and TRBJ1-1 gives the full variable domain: EAGVAQSPRYKIIEKRQSVAFWCNPISGHATLYWYQQILGQGPKLLIQFQNNGVVDDSQLPKDRFSAERLKGVDSTLKIQPAKLEDSAVYLCASSLDGQVGAFFGQGTRLTVV.

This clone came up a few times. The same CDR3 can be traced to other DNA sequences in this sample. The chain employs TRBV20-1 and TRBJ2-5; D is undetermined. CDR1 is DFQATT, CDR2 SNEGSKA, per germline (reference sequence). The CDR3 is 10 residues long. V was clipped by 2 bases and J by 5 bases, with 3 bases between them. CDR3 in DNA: TGCAGTGCTAGAAGGGAGACCCAGTACTTC. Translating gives CSARRETQYF.

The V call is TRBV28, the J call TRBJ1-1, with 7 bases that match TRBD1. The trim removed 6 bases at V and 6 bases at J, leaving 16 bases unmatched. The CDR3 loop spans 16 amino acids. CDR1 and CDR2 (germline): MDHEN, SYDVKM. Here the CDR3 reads CASSPSGTEQGAEAFF. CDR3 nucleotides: TGTGCCAGCAGCCCTTCCGGGACAGAGCAAGGGGCTGAAGCTTTCTTT.

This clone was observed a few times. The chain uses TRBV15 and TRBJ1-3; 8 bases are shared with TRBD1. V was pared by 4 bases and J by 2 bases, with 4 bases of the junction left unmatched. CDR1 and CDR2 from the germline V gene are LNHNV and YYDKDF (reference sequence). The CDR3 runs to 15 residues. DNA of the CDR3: TGTGCCACCAGCACTTGGACAGGGCCTGGAAACACCATATATTTT. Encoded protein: CATSTWTGPGNTIYF. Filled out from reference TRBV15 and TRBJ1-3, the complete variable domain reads DAMVIQNPRYQVTQFGKPVTLSCSQTLNHNVMYWYQQKSSQAPKLLFHYYDKDFNNEADTPDNFQSRRPNTSFCFLDIRSPGLGDTAMYLCATSTWTGPGNTIYFGEGSWLTVV.

The CDR3 region has the DNA TGTGCCAGCAGTCCGACAGTTTTCTATGGCTACACCTTC. As protein: CASSPTVFYGYTF. V is TRBV2 and J is TRBJ1-2, with a tentative D call TRBD1 (5 bases). Per germline, CDR1 SNHLY and CDR2 FYNNEI. Trimming took off 5 bases at V and 4 bases at J, with 11 bases between the two ends. This CDR3 has 13 amino acids.

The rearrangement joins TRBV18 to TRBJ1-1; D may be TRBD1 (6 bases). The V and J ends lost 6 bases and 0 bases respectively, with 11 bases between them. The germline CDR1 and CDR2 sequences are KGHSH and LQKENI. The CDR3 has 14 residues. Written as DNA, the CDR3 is TGTGCCAGCTCCCGGACAGTCATGAACACTGAAGCTTTCTTT. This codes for CASSRTVMNTEAFF.

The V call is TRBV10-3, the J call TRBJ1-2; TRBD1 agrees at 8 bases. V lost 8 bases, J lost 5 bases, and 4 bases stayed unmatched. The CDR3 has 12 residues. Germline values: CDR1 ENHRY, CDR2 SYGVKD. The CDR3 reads CAIEQGGYGYTF. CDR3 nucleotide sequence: TGTGCCATCGAACAGGGGGGTTATGGCTACACCTTC.

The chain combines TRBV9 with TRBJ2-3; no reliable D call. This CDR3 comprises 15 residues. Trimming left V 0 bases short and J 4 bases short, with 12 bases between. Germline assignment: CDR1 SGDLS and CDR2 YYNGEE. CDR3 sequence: CASSVGGFSADTQYF. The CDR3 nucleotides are TGTGCCAGCAGCGTAGGTGGCTTCTCAGCAGATACGCAGTATTTT.

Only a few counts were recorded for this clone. In DNA form, the CDR3 reads TGCGCCAGCAGCTTGGTGACTACAGGCGACTCTGGAAACACCATATATTTT. Translation: CASSLVTTGDSGNTIYF. The chain has TRBV5-1 and TRBJ1-3; D possibly corresponds to TRBD1 (5 bases). Trimming shortened V by 0 bases and J by 0 bases, and 13 bases separated the two germline ends. Germline V gene data show CDR1 as SGHRS and CDR2 as YFSETQ. The CDR3 is made up of 17 amino acids.

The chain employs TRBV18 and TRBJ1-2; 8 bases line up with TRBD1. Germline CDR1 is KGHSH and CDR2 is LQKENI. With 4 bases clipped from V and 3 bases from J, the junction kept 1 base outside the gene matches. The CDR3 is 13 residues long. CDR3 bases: TGTGCCAGCTCACTGACAGGGGACTATGGCTACACCTTC. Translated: CASSLTGDYGYTF.

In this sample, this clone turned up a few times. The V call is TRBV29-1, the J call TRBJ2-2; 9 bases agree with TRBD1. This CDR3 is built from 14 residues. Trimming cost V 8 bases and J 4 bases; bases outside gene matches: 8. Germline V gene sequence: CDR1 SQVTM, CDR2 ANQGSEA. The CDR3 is CSIRTGAGTGELFF. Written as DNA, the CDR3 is TGCAGCATTAGGACAGGGGCCGGCACCGGGGAGCTGTTTTTT.

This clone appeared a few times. CDR3 loop: CASSRDKPGELFF. The CDR3 DNA sequence: TGTGCCAGCAGCCGAGACAAGCCCGGGGAGCTGTTTTTT. The rearrangement joins TRBV7-3 to TRBJ2-2; D is unresolved. The germline V and J ends were trimmed by 5 bases and 6 bases, with 10 bases remaining between them. Germline V gene lookup returns CDR1 SGHTA and CDR2 FQGTGA. This CDR3 is 13 amino acids long.

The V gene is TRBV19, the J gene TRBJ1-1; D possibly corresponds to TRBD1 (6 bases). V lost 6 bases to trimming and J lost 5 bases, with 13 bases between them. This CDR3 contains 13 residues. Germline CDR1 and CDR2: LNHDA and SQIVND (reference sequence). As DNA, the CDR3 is TGTGCCAGTAGGGTTAGTGGGACAACTGAAGCTTTCTTT. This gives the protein CASRVSGTTEAFF.

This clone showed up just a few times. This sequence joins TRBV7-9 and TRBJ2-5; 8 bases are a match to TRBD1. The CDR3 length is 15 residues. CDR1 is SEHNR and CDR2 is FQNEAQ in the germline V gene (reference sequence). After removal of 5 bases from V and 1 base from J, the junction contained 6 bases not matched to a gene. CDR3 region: CASSIAQGAQETQYF. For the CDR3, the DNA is TGTGCCAGCAGCATCGCTCAGGGGGCCCAAGAGACCCAGTACTTC. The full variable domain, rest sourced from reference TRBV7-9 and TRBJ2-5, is DTGVSQNPRHKITKRGQNVTFRCDPISEHNRLYWYRQTLGQGPEFLTYFQNEAQLEKSRLLSDRFSAERPKGSFSTLEIQRTEQGDSAMYLCASSIAQGAQETQYFGPGTRLLVL.

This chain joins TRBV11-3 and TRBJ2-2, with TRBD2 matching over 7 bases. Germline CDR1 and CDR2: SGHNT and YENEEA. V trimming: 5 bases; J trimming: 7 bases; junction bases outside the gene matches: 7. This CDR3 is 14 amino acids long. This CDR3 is CASSATSIDGELFF. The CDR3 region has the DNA TGTGCCAGCAGCGCGACTAGCATCGACGGGGAGCTGTTTTTT.

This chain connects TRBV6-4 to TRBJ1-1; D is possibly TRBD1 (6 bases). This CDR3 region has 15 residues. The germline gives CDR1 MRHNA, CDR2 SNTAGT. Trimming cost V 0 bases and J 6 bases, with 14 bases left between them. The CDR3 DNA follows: TGTGCCAGCAGTGACTCGAATACAGGGACCTCTGAAGCTTTCTTT. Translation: CASSDSNTGTSEAFF.

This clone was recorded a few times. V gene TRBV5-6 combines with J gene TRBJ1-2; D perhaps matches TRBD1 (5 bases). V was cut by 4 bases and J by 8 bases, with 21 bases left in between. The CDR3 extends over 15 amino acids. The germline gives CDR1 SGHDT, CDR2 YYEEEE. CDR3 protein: CASSPGDLLHRGYTF. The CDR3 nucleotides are TGTGCCAGCAGCCCCGGGGACCTCCTACACAGGGGCTACACCTTC.